This TCR beta chain was captured in a study of T-cell memory formation after mild COVID-19. One entry per CDR3 protein, called by TCRdb with MiXCR from the 5' RACE reads. The data show 350,000 or so distinct CDR3 sequences, 10% to 15% seen once. V dropped 6 bases and J dropped 4; count of bases not matched to a gene: 14. The CDR3 runs 16 residues. This chain joins TRBV12-3 or TRBV12-4 and TRBJ1-2, with TRBD1 matching over 7 bases. The source of this sequence is a man aged 18 to 30 who had mild COVID-19 (a few samples of this study predate the infection). Cell type and time point are not known. Input material: PBMCs or a T cell subset sorted from them (not recorded which). The CDR3 DNA reads TGTGCCAGCAGCCTAAACTGGGACAGCGTTTTCTATGGCTACACCTTC. Amino acids: CASSLNWDSVFYGYTF.